This paragraph reports one T cell receptor (beta chain). Its cognate antigen is unknown. Germline and junction disagree at one end, which may indicate a read error. The PCR ran on 60 Vbeta and 13 Jbeta primers. Sequenced by immunoSEQ multiplex PCR; TCRdb stores in-frame clones only, minus some. The sample lists about 160,000 clones; 79% were seen once. This specimen comes from a study of cytomegalovirus exposure and HLA in healthy donors. The CDR3 length is 13 residues. The germline gives CDR1 SGHVS, CDR2 FNYEAQ. Whole-study findings and limits: In an earlier analysis, about 87% or about 30%: the productive usage of most TCR beta V segments. A likely sequencing artifact accounted for one observed cluster of highly shared sequence variants.

The chain links TRBV7-6 to TRBJ2-2, with TRBD2 matching over 8 bases. Sequences were obtained from PBMCs. This TCR was recovered from a man in his forties in good health and CMV-seronegative. CDR3 in DNA: TGTGTCAGCAGCTCGGGACTAGCCGGGGAGCTGTTTTTT. Translating gives CVSSSGLAGELFF. Drawing the rest from reference TRBV7-6 and TRBJ2-2, the complete variable domain is GAGVSQSPRYKVTKRGQDVALRCDPISGHVSLYWYRQALGQGPEFLTYFNYEAQQDKSGLPNDRFSAERPEGSISTLTIQRTEQRDSAMYRCVSSSGLAGELFFGEGSRLTVL.